These 28 T cell receptor beta chains were all obtained from the same sample, sequenced in a study of T cells after somatic rescue of genetic block. The protocol was immunoSEQ multiplex PCR, while the TCRdb copy is restricted to in-frame clones and leaves out a portion. The table lists tens of thousands of clones, 85% to 95% of them singletons. Sequencing was performed on peripheral blood mononuclear cells (PBMCs). Receptors were obtained from a man aged 40-49 years.

The V and J genes are TRBV28 and TRBJ2-6; TRBD2 matches at 7 bases. CDR3 length: 16 amino acids. Germline values: CDR1 MDHEN, CDR2 SYDVKM. The trim removed 6 bases at V and 3 bases at J, leaving 8 bases unmatched. The CDR3: CASRGRVGFGANVLTF. CDR3 DNA sequence: TGTGCCAGCAGGGGGAGGGTGGGGTTTGGGGCCAACGTCCTGACTTTC. Full variable domain (rest looked up from reference TRBV28 and TRBJ2-6): DVKVTQSSRYLVKRTGEKVFLECVQDMDHENMFWYRQDPGLGLRLIYFSYDVKMKEKGDIPEGYSVSREKKERFSLILESASTNQTSMYLCASRGRVGFGANVLTFGAGSRLTVL.

The chain couples TRBV18 to TRBJ2-1; 7 bases match TRBD1. The CDR3 runs to 16 residues. Per the germline V gene, CDR1 is KGHSH and CDR2 is LQKENI. J was trimmed by 7 bases and V by 0 bases; bases with no gene match: 9. As DNA, the CDR3 is TGTGCCAGCTCACCACCGAAAAGGGGGCGTTTTAATGAGCAGTTCTTC. Protein: CASSPPKRGRFNEQFF.

This chain uses TRBV2 with TRBJ1-3; perhaps TRBD1 as D (5 bases). The CDR3 is 16 amino acids. Germline CDR1 is SNHLY and CDR2 is FYNNEI. The V end was cut by 6 bases, the J end by 4 bases, with 19 bases between. Here the CDR3 reads CASRRSLGETGNTIYF. The CDR3 nucleotides are TGTGCCAGCAGGCGCTCCCTAGGGGAAACCGGAAACACCATATATTTT.

This clone occurred a few times. At the DNA level, this CDR3 is encoded by other sequences in the same sample as well. This rearrangement joins TRBV6-5 to TRBJ1-3; 9 bases are a match to TRBD1. CDR1 and CDR2 from the germline V gene are MNHEY and SVGAGI. This CDR3 is built from 13 residues. V was pared by 8 bases and J by 4 bases, with 3 bases of the junction left unmatched. The CDR3 sequence: CASRTGVGNTIYF. CDR3 DNA: TGTGCCAGCCGGACAGGGGTAGGAAACACCATATATTTT.

The gene calls are TRBV5-4 and TRBJ2-5, with D perhaps TRBD2 (5 bases). CDR1 and CDR2 from the germline V gene are SGHNT and YYREEE (reference sequence). The CDR3 extends over 15 amino acids. V lost 4 bases and J lost 5, with 18 bases in between. CDR3 sequence (DNA): TGTGCCAGCAGCCTTCGGGCCCGAGCGGAGGAGACCCAGTACTTC. It specifies CASSLRARAEETQYF.

This clone was detected only a few times. The rearrangement uses TRBV29-1 and TRBJ1-1; no clear D. Germline CDR1 and CDR2: SQVTM and ANQGSEA. The V end lost 0 bases, the J end lost 2 bases, and 1 base lay between the germline ends. This CDR3 has 11 residues. The CDR3 is CSVEENTEAFF. CDR3 nucleotide sequence: TGCAGCGTTGAAGAAAACACTGAAGCTTTCTTT.

This chain links TRBV28 with TRBJ2-3, with TRBD2 matching 7 bases. The ends lost 5 bases at V and 2 bases at J; junction bases unmatched: 7. The CDR3 is made up of 15 amino acids. CDR1 is MDHEN, CDR2 SYDVKM, per germline. DNA for the CDR3: TGTGCCAGCAGTCGCCTAGCGGCTACCACAGATACGCAGTATTTT. Its protein product is CASSRLAATTDTQYF.

This CDR3 reads CASSERGGGIQYF. The CDR3 bases are TGTGCCAGCAGTGAGAGAGGTGGGGGCATTCAGTACTTC. This chain uses TRBV6-1 with TRBJ2-4; D tentatively fits TRBD1 or TRBD2 (5 bases each). Germline CDR1 and CDR2: MNHNS and SASEGT. The CDR3 totals 13 residues. V lost 3 bases, J lost 9 bases, and 12 bases lay in between.

The J gene is TRBJ1-1, the V gene TRBV30; the D gene is possibly TRBD1 (6 bases). Germline CDR1 reads GTSNPN; CDR2 reads SVGIG (reference sequence). Deletions cut 0 bases from V and 11 bases from J, with 13 bases between. The CDR3 is made up of 12 amino acids. The CDR3 DNA reads as TGTGCCTGGAGTGTAGGGAACAGGGACGCTTTCTTT. Its translation: CAWSVGNRDAFF.

V and J are TRBV6-5 and TRBJ2-1; tentatively, D is TRBD2 (6 bases). Germline V gives CDR1 MNHEY, CDR2 SVGAGI. The germline V and J ends were trimmed by 5 bases and 5 bases, with 10 bases remaining between them. The CDR3 is made up of 13 amino acids. The CDR3 DNA follows: TGTGCCAGCAGTAGCTGGGGGGACAATGAGCAGTTCTTC. As protein: CASSSWGDNEQFF.

In its sample, this clone was seen a few times. The chain has TRBV28 and TRBJ2-3, with 9 bases identical to TRBD1. The CDR3 has 17 amino acids. Germline CDR1 is MDHEN and CDR2 is SYDVKM. The V segment lost 5 bases and the J segment 6 bases; nucleotides outside the gene matches: 15. CDR3 loop: CASSSFRDRVVGDTQYF. The DNA for the CDR3 is TGTGCCAGCAGTAGCTTCCGGGACAGGGTGGTAGGGGATACGCAGTATTTT.

V and J are TRBV7-2 and TRBJ1-1; D gene unclear. V was pared by 0 bases and J by 1 base, with 6 bases between. The CDR3 is 14 amino acids. The germline V gene encodes CDR1 SGHTA and CDR2 FQGNSA. The DNA of the CDR3 is TGTGCCAGCAGCTTAGCTCGGGCGAACACTGAAGCTTTCTTT. Its translation: CASSLARANTEAFF.

The chain recombines TRBV19 with TRBJ1-6, with D uncertain. The V end was cut by 5 bases, the J end by 0 bases, with 5 bases between. Germline CDR1 reads LNHDA; CDR2 reads SQIVND (reference sequence). The CDR3 is 14 amino acids. The CDR3 here is CASSPSSYNSPLHF. The CDR3 DNA follows: TGTGCCAGTAGTCCTAGCTCCTATAATTCACCCCTCCACTTT.

The V call is TRBV6-1, the J call TRBJ2-1; D not certain. V lost 0 bases, J lost 7 bases, and 4 bases lay in between. There are 12 residues in the CDR3. CDR1 and CDR2 from the germline V gene are MNHNS and SASEGT. CDR3 nucleotides: TGTGCCAGCAGTGAAGCACGGAATGAGCAGTTCTTC. Protein product: CASSEARNEQFF.

In DNA form, the CDR3 reads TGTGCCAGCAGCCGCCGGGGGGCAGGGAGAAATCCCGAGCAGTTCTTC. Encoded protein: CASSRRGAGRNPEQFF. This chain connects TRBV4-2 to TRBJ2-1; D possibly corresponds to TRBD2 (7 bases). V lost 4 bases and J lost 10, with 23 bases in between. The germline V gene has CDR1 LGHNA and CDR2 YNFKEQ. The CDR3 contains 16 residues.

V and J are TRBV6-1 and TRBJ2-7; D may be TRBD1 (6 bases). The CDR3 totals 12 residues. Germline CDR1 is MNHNS and CDR2 is SASEGT. Trimming took off 6 bases at V and 7 bases at J, with 13 bases between the two ends. The CDR3 coding sequence is TGTGCCAGCAGCTGGGGGCCGGGGGAGCAGTACTTC. The encoded protein is CASSWGPGEQYF.

The chain carries TRBV27 and TRBJ1-4; no clear D. The CDR3 contains 16 residues. Germline CDR1 is MNHEY and CDR2 is SMNVEV (reference sequence). The V and J ends lost 2 bases and 8 bases respectively, with 18 bases between them. The CDR3 here is CASSLKGVSPKEKLFF. CDR3 coding DNA: TGTGCCAGCAGTTTAAAGGGCGTGAGCCCCAAGGAAAAACTGTTTTTT.

V gene TRBV30 combines with J gene TRBJ1-1; a weak D match, TRBD1 (6 bases). V was trimmed by 0 bases and J by 4 bases, leaving 12 bases between them. The CDR3 runs to 14 residues. Per the germline V gene, CDR1 is GTSNPN and CDR2 is SVGIG (reference sequence). CDR3 in DNA: TGTGCCTGGAGTGTAGGGGGAACGGTCACTGAAGCTTTCTTT. Its translation is CAWSVGGTVTEAFF.

V is TRBV6-5 and J is TRBJ2-7, with 12 bases that match TRBD2. In germline, CDR1 is MNHEY, CDR2 SVGAGI. CDR3 length: 14 residues. The junction had 5 bases not matched to a gene; V was cut back by 5 bases and J by 6 bases. The chain's CDR3 is CASSRLAGVREQYF. CDR3 nucleotide sequence: TGTGCCAGCAGTAGACTAGCGGGAGTCCGCGAGCAGTACTTC.

The CDR3 DNA follows: TGTGCCAGCAGCCAAAGGGGGTTTGGGGCCAACGTCCTGACTTTC. The encoded protein is CASSQRGFGANVLTF. The V and J genes are TRBV13 and TRBJ2-6, with a tentative D call TRBD1 (6 bases). From germline, CDR1 is PRHDT and CDR2 FYEKMQ (reference sequence). Trimming shortened V by 5 bases and J by 3 bases, and 11 bases separated the two germline ends. The CDR3 contains 15 residues.

The V and J genes are TRBV7-2 and TRBJ2-2; unclear D gene. The germline CDR1 and CDR2 sequences are SGHTA and FQGNSA. CDR3 size: 13 residues. Trimming stripped 2 bases from V and 6 bases from J, with 7 bases between. CDR3: CASSLKMAGELFF. In DNA, the CDR3 is TGTGCCAGCAGCTTAAAGATGGCCGGGGAGCTGTTTTTT. The whole variable domain, filled in from reference TRBV7-2 and TRBJ2-2, reads GAGVSQSPSNKVTEKGKDVELRCDPISGHTALYWYRQSLGQGLEFLIYFQGNSAPDKSGLPSDRFSAERTGGSVSTLTIQRTQQEDSAVYLCASSLKMAGELFFGEGSRLTVL.

This chain uses TRBV7-8 with TRBJ1-2, with a possible D match to TRBD1 (5 bases). The CDR3 is made up of 14 amino acids. Germline lookup yields CDR1 SGHVS and CDR2 FQNEAQ. Trimming cost V 5 bases and J 4 bases, with 14 bases left between them. Here the CDR3 reads CASSLRTPSYGYTF. CDR3 sequence (DNA): TGTGCCAGCAGCCTAAGGACACCCTCCTATGGCTACACCTTC. The full variable domain, rest sourced from reference TRBV7-8 and TRBJ1-2, is GAGVSQSPRYKVAKRGQDVALRCDPISGHVSLFWYQQALGQGPEFLTYFQNEAQLDKSGLPSDRFFAERPEGSVSTLKIQRTQQEDSAVYLCASSLRTPSYGYTFGSGTRLTVV.

The chain joins TRBV6-5 to TRBJ2-5; 10 bases fit TRBD1. The CDR3 extends over 15 amino acids. Losses at the gene ends were 6 bases for V and 7 bases for J; bases not matched to a gene: 11. Germline V gene data show CDR1 as MNHEY and CDR2 as SVGAGI. The CDR3 is CASSLTGGARRTQYF. Here the CDR3 DNA reads TGTGCCAGCAGCTTGACAGGGGGCGCCCGTCGGACCCAGTACTTC.

The rearrangement links TRBV7-3 to TRBJ2-7; D is possibly TRBD2 (5 bases). Germline V gene sequence: CDR1 SGHTA, CDR2 FQGTGA. CDR3 length: 11 residues. V lost 4 bases to trimming and J lost 10 bases, with 11 bases between them. The CDR3 reads CASSSREIQYF. CDR3 DNA sequence: TGTGCCAGCAGCTCAAGGGAGATCCAGTACTTC.

The chain couples TRBV5-4 to TRBJ1-1, with TRBD1 matching over 7 bases. Germline CDR1 is SGHNT and CDR2 is YYREEE (reference sequence). The trim removed 5 bases at V and 12 bases at J, leaving 7 bases unmatched. The CDR3 runs to 11 residues. CDR3 amino acids: CASREGARTFF. CDR3 DNA: TGTGCCAGCAGGGAGGGGGCGCGAACTTTCTTT.

The chain links TRBV19 to TRBJ2-3; 9 bases are a match to TRBD1. The CDR3 consists of 15 residues. From germline, CDR1 is LNHDA and CDR2 SQIVND (reference sequence). Trimming cost V 9 bases and J 0 bases; bases outside gene matches: 7. For the CDR3, the DNA is TGTGCCAGCCTCGACAGGGGGGTGAGCACAGATACGCAGTATTTT. This encodes CASLDRGVSTDTQYF.

The chain employs TRBV7-2 and TRBJ2-1, with 8 bases matching TRBD2. Germline-derived CDR1 and CDR2 are SGHTA and FQGNSA. CDR3 length: 15 residues. The J segment lost 7 bases and the V segment lost 1 base, leaving 6 bases of the junction unmatched. Here the CDR3 DNA reads TGTGCCAGCAGCTTAGGAGCGGGAGCACCAAATGAGCAGTTCTTC. It translates to CASSLGAGAPNEQFF.

V usage is TRBV6-4 and J usage is TRBJ2-1; D possibly uses TRBD1 or TRBD2 (6 bases each). Trimming cost V 10 bases and J 4 bases, with 20 bases left between them. Germline V gene data show CDR1 as MRHNA and CDR2 as SNTAGT. The CDR3 runs 15 residues. The CDR3 DNA sequence: TGTGCCACCGCTCCGGGGGCAGGGGAATACAATGAGCAGTTCTTC. Residues: CATAPGAGEYNEQFF.